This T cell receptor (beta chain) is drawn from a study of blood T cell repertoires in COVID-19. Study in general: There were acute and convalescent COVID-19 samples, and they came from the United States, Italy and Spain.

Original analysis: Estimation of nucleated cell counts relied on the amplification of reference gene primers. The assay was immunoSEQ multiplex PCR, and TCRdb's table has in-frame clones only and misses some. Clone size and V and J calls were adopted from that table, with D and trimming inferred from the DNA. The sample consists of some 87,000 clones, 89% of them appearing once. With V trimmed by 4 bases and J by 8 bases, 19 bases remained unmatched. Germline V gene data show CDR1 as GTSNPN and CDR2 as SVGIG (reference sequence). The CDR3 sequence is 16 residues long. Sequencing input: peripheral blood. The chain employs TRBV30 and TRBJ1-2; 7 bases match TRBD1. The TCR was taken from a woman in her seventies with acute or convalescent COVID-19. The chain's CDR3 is CAWKNKIGGGAEGYTF. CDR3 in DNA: TGTGCCTGGAAAAATAAAATTGGAGGGGGCGCAGAAGGCTACACCTTC.